The 27 T cell receptor beta chains below were found in one sample sequenced in a study of control samples from healthy donors and cancer patients. Libraries were prepared by immunoSEQ multiplex PCR; TCRdb keeps only in-frame clonotypes and omits some of them. The sample has roughly 69,000 clones, about 90% seen once. Material: PBMCs. The source is a woman in her forties or fifties with head and neck cancer.

The genes are TRBV5-1 and TRBJ2-4; weak D call: TRBD2 (5 bases). Germline V gives CDR1 SGHRS, CDR2 YFSETQ. V was shortened by 5 bases and J by 3 bases, with 15 bases between the two germline ends. The CDR3 has 15 amino acids. DNA for the CDR3: TGCGCCAGCAGTCCCGTAACTAGTGACAAAAACATTCAGTACTTC. It codes for CASSPVTSDKNIQYF. Full variable domain (outside the CDR3, taken from reference TRBV5-1 and TRBJ2-4): KAGVTQTPRYLIKTRGQQVTLSCSPISGHRSVSWYQQTPGQGLQFLFEYFSETQRNKGNFPGRFSGRQFSNSRSEMNVSTLELGDSALYLCASSPVTSDKNIQYFGAGTRLSVL.

This clone was observed a single time. At one end the junction does not follow the germline gene, possibly because of a read error. The chain links TRBV6-1 to TRBJ1-6, with D perhaps matching TRBD1 (5 bases). This CDR3 is built from 14 residues. Germline-derived CDR1 and CDR2 are MNHNS and SASEGT. The CDR3 region is CAGSEGAPGSPLHF. In nucleotides, the CDR3 is TGTGCCGGCAGTGAAGGGGCCCCTGGATCACCCCTCCACTTT.

V and J are TRBV2 and TRBJ2-5; D uncertain. Germline lookup yields CDR1 SNHLY and CDR2 FYNNEI. The CDR3 contains 12 residues. Trimming took off 7 bases at V and 4 bases at J, with 10 bases between the two ends. CDR3 nucleotide sequence: TGTGCCAGCAAAGGGTCGTTAGAGACCCAGTACTTC. It is translated as CASKGSLETQYF.

The V and J genes are TRBV9 and TRBJ2-5; TRBD2 might be the D (5 bases). The V gene's germline CDR1 is SGDLS and CDR2 YYNGEE. Trimming left V 3 bases short and J 2 bases short, with 17 bases between. CDR3 length equals 16 residues. CDR3 loop: CASSALALPTQETQYF. Here the CDR3 DNA reads TGTGCCAGCAGCGCTCTAGCCTTACCAACTCAAGAGACCCAGTACTTC.

The genes are TRBV7-2 and TRBJ1-5; tentative D call: TRBD1 (5 bases). CDR3 size: 14 residues. Between the trimmed V and J ends, which lost 6 bases and 2 bases, there was a span of 11 bases. Germline values: CDR1 SGHTA, CDR2 FQGNSA. CDR3 in amino acids: CASSPQGGNQPQHF. The DNA of the CDR3 is TGTGCCAGCAGTCCTCAGGGTGGCAATCAGCCCCAGCATTTT.

This clone was detected only once. The chain has TRBV10-3 and TRBJ1-4, with D possibly TRBD1 on 5 matching bases. Trimming removed 0 bases from V and 6 bases from J, with 8 bases in between. Germline V CDR1 and CDR2: ENHRY, SYGVKD. The CDR3 covers 14 residues. The CDR3 bases are TGTGCCATCAGTGAGTCGTTGGGGGATGAAAAACTGTTTTTT. Translating gives CAISESLGDEKLFF.

V usage is TRBV7-8 and J usage is TRBJ1-1; TRBD1 might be the D (5 bases). The CDR3 sequence is 16 residues long. Germline CDR1 and CDR2: SGHVS and FQNEAQ. Trimming removed 3 bases at V and 1 base at J, with 15 bases between. CDR3 in amino acids: CASSFSSRGSNTEAFF. The CDR3 DNA follows: TGTGCCAGCAGCTTTTCATCACGGGGGTCGAACACTGAAGCTTTCTTT.

V gene TRBV4-1 combines with J gene TRBJ2-7; TRBD1 agrees at 7 bases. With V trimmed by 4 bases and J by 4 bases, 7 bases remained unmatched. This CDR3 has 14 amino acids. From germline, CDR1 is MGHRA and CDR2 YSYEKL. The DNA of the CDR3 is TGCGCCAGCAGCCGTGACAGGGAGTCGTACGAGCAGTACTTC. It translates to CASSRDRESYEQYF.

The chain is built from TRBV7-8 and TRBJ2-1; D not resolved. The germline V gene has CDR1 SGHVS and CDR2 FQNEAQ. This CDR3 is 15 amino acids long. V lost 4 bases to trimming and J lost 4 bases, with 14 bases between them. The CDR3, as DNA: TGTGCCAGCAGCTCGGCGAGAGTTGGGTACAATGAGCAGTTCTTC. Translating gives CASSSARVGYNEQFF.

This clone has only a few counts. This chain joins TRBV18 and TRBJ1-1, with TRBD1 as a possible D gene (6 bases). The CDR3 length is 14 residues. Trimming shortened V by 3 bases and J by 4 bases, and 12 bases separated the two germline ends. Germline CDR1 KGHSH, CDR2 LQKENI. The CDR3 here is CASSPYRDGTEAFF. The CDR3 DNA follows: TGTGCCAGCTCACCTTACAGGGATGGCACTGAAGCTTTCTTT. Filled out from reference TRBV18 and TRBJ1-1, the complete variable domain reads NAGVMQNPRHLVRRRGQEARLRCSPMKGHSHVYWYRQLPEEGLKFMVYLQKENIIDESGMPKERFSAEFPKEGPSILRIQQVVRGDSAAYFCASSPYRDGTEAFFGQGTRLTVV.

The gene calls are TRBV10-2 and TRBJ2-1; TRBD1 matches at 7 bases. V was clipped by 6 bases and J by 3 bases; unmatched bases: 2. The CDR3 extends over 13 amino acids. Germline-derived CDR1 and CDR2 are WSHSY and SAAADI. CDR3 loop: CASRDRDYNEQFF. The CDR3 DNA sequence: TGCGCCAGCAGAGACAGGGACTACAATGAGCAGTTCTTC.

The V and J genes are TRBV6-5 and TRBJ1-2, with D hard to call. The CDR3 totals 14 residues. Germline V CDR1 and CDR2: MNHEY, SVGAGI. Trimming pared 6 bases from V and 0 bases from J, leaving 11 bases between. In DNA form, the CDR3 reads TGTGCCAGCAGACCGACCGGTGCTAACTATGGCTACACCTTC. Its translation is CASRPTGANYGYTF.

This chain uses TRBV6-2 or TRBV6-3 with TRBJ1-5; D remains ambiguous. The CDR3 runs 15 residues. V lost 6 bases to trimming and J lost 0 bases, with 12 bases between them. Germline values: CDR1 MNHEY, CDR2 SVGEGT. Here the CDR3 reads CASSPPGDSNQPQHF. In nucleotides, the CDR3 is TGTGCCAGCAGCCCCCCCGGGGATAGCAATCAGCCCCAGCATTTT.

This rearrangement joins TRBV15 to TRBJ1-6, with D possibly matching TRBD1 (6 bases). The V gene lost 6 bases and the J gene lost 7 bases, with 16 bases spanning the gap. Germline-derived CDR1 and CDR2 are LNHNV and YYDKDF (reference sequence). The CDR3 sequence is 15 residues long. Written as DNA, the CDR3 is TGTGCCACCAGTATAGGGGCAGGGGACAATTCACCCCTCCACTTT. Its translation: CATSIGAGDNSPLHF. The full variable domain, rest sourced from reference TRBV15 and TRBJ1-6, is DAMVIQNPRYQVTQFGKPVTLSCSQTLNHNVMYWYQQKSSQAPKLLFHYYDKDFNNEADTPDNFQSRRPNTSFCFLDIRSPGLGDTAMYLCATSIGAGDNSPLHFGNGTRLTVT.

The chain joins TRBV29-1 to TRBJ2-1; D possibly corresponds to TRBD2 (5 bases). This CDR3 region has 12 residues. Germline V gene data show CDR1 as SQVTM and CDR2 as ANQGSEA. V shed 3 bases and J shed 5 bases, with 8 bases lying between them. The DNA for the CDR3 is TGCAGCGTTGAGCGGGTTAACAATGAGCAGTTCTTC. Amino acids: CSVERVNNEQFF.

The V and J genes are TRBV7-9 and TRBJ1-5; D perhaps matches TRBD1 (6 bases). With 4 bases removed from V and 4 bases from J, the gap between germline ends came to 14 bases. The CDR3 has 15 residues. From germline, CDR1 is SEHNR and CDR2 FQNEAQ (reference sequence). The CDR3: CASSSMHGQNQPQHF. For the CDR3, the DNA is TGTGCCAGCAGCTCAATGCACGGACAGAATCAGCCCCAGCATTTT. Variable domain in full (rest from reference TRBV7-9 and TRBJ1-5): DTGVSQNPRHKITKRGQNVTFRCDPISEHNRLYWYRQTLGQGPEFLTYFQNEAQLEKSRLLSDRFSAERPKGSFSTLEIQRTEQGDSAMYLCASSSMHGQNQPQHFGDGTRLSIL.

This clone has only a few counts. The chain has TRBV2 and TRBJ1-5, with TRBD1 matching over 9 bases. This CDR3 is built from 15 residues. The V and J ends lost 7 bases and 4 bases, in that order; junction bases with no gene match: 8. Germline V gene data show CDR1 as SNHLY and CDR2 as FYNNEI. This CDR3 reads CASNPGQGRNQPQHF. CDR3 nucleotides: TGTGCCAGCAACCCGGGACAGGGAAGGAATCAGCCCCAGCATTTT.

The chain joins TRBV6-2 or TRBV6-3 to TRBJ2-1; D is possibly TRBD1 or TRBD2 (6 bases each). Germline CDR1 MNHEY, CDR2 SVGEGT. Trimming took off 0 bases at V and 0 bases at J, with 21 bases between the two ends. The CDR3 is 20 amino acids. CDR3 protein: CASSYSKGGSMGSSYNEQFF. CDR3 DNA sequence: TGTGCCAGCAGTTACTCGAAGGGGGGTAGTATGGGGAGCTCCTACAATGAGCAGTTCTTC.

This sequence joins TRBV10-3 and TRBJ1-4, with D unclear. Per the germline V gene, CDR1 is ENHRY and CDR2 is SYGVKD. Trimming removed 8 bases from V and 6 bases from J, with 13 bases in between. The CDR3 totals 13 residues. The CDR3 region has the DNA TGTGCCATCGGGCGTTCGAACGATGAAAAACTGTTTTTT. Translated: CAIGRSNDEKLFF.

The genes are TRBV11-2 and TRBJ2-5; TRBD2 matches at 15 bases. CDR1 is SGHAT and CDR2 is FQNNGV in the germline V gene. The CDR3 extends over 15 amino acids. V gave up 4 bases and J gave up 4 bases; unmatched junction bases: 1. The CDR3 here is CASSWGLAGGETQYF. Written as DNA, the CDR3 is TGTGCCAGCAGCTGGGGACTAGCGGGGGGAGAGACCCAGTACTTC.

The rearrangement uses TRBV19 and TRBJ1-1; D is possibly TRBD1 (5 bases). The ends were cut back, 4 bases at V and 1 base at J, with 10 bases in the middle. In germline, CDR1 is LNHDA, CDR2 SQIVND (reference sequence). The CDR3 spans 14 residues. CDR3 coding DNA: TGTGCCAGTAGTAAGCCTCAGGGGAACACTGAAGCTTTCTTT. Residues: CASSKPQGNTEAFF.

The gene calls are TRBV5-1 and TRBJ2-2, with 7 bases aligning to TRBD1. V lost 2 bases and J lost 1; bases outside the gene matches: 5. Germline CDR1 reads SGHRS; CDR2 reads YFSETQ. The CDR3 is 16 residues long. CDR3 DNA sequence: TGCGCCAGCAGCTTATCCGGGACAGTGAACACCGGGGAGCTGTTTTTT. This gives the protein CASSLSGTVNTGELFF.

CDR3 in DNA: TGTGCCAGTAGTATCCTCCGGGTCCTATACACCGGGGAGCTGTTTTTT. Amino acids: CASSILRVLYTGELFF. The genes are TRBV19 and TRBJ2-2; D not certain. Germline CDR1 reads LNHDA; CDR2 reads SQIVND (reference sequence). The CDR3 is made up of 16 amino acids. V was pared by 3 bases and J by 3 bases, with 14 bases between. The full variable domain, rest sourced from reference TRBV19 and TRBJ2-2, is DGGITQSPKYLFRKEGQNVTLSCEQNLNHDAMYWYRQDPGQGLRLIYYSQIVNDFQKGDIAEGYSVSREKKESFPLTVTSAQKNPTAFYLCASSILRVLYTGELFFGEGSRLTVL.

This clone was seen a single time. This chain joins TRBV5-1 and TRBJ1-1; D not certain. With 0 bases removed from V and 8 bases from J, the gap between germline ends came to 17 bases. The CDR3 runs to 15 residues. Germline values: CDR1 SGHRS, CDR2 YFSETQ. For the CDR3, the DNA is TGCGCCAGCAGCTTGGCGGGAGGTGGGAGCCAAGAAGCTTTCTTT. This codes for CASSLAGGGSQEAFF.

CDR3 coding DNA: TGTGCCAGCAGTGAGGGCAGGGGGAGCGAGCAGTACTTC. It translates to CASSEGRGSEQYF. J is TRBJ2-7 and V is TRBV2; 7 positions match TRBD1. This CDR3 region has 13 residues. Germline V CDR1 and CDR2: SNHLY, FYNNEI. Losses at the gene ends were 3 bases for V and 6 bases for J; bases not matched to a gene: 5. The entire variable domain, with the rest obtained from reference TRBV2 and TRBJ2-7, is as follows: EPEVTQTPSHQVTQMGQEVILRCVPISNHLYFYWYRQILGQKVEFLVSFYNNEISEKSEIFDDQFSVERPDGSNFTLKIRSTKLEDSAMYFCASSEGRGSEQYFGPGTRLTVT.

This clone was picked up a small number of times. This sequence joins TRBV6-5 and TRBJ2-1, with D unclear. CDR1 and CDR2 from the germline V gene are MNHEY and SVGAGI. The CDR3 consists of 15 residues. V shed 6 bases and J shed 0 bases, with 12 bases lying between them. The CDR3 DNA reads TGTGCCAGCAGCGCCGGGCCGCTCTCCTACAATGAGCAGTTCTTC. Translated: CASSAGPLSYNEQFF.

The chain uses TRBV30 and TRBJ1-1; TRBD1 matches 7 bases. Germline V CDR1 and CDR2: GTSNPN, SVGIG (reference sequence). The CDR3 loop spans 14 amino acids. J gave up 5 bases and V 5 bases, and 11 bases lay outside the gene matches. This CDR3 reads CAWARQGWKTEAFF. CDR3 bases: TGTGCCTGGGCTAGACAGGGCTGGAAAACTGAAGCTTTCTTT.